What follows describes a single TCR beta chain. The assay was immunoSEQ multiplex PCR, and TCRdb's table has in-frame clones only and misses some. Of approximately 85,000 clones in the sample, about nine tenths were seen once. V lost 5 bases and J 3 bases, leaving 19 bases between the germline ends. This CDR3 comprises 16 residues. CDR1 and CDR2 from the germline V gene are LNHDA and SQIVND (reference sequence). These data belong to a study of blood T cell repertoires in COVID-19. This sequence originates from a man aged 45-60 years with active or convalescent COVID-19. Material: peripheral blood. V gene TRBV19 combines with J gene TRBJ1-2, with D uncertain. The CDR3 DNA follows: TGTGCCAGTAGTCCGACCCACAGCTCCCAATACTATGGCTACACCTTC. Amino acids: CASSPTHSSQYYGYTF.